This T cell receptor beta chain was captured in a study of blood T cells in healthy people across ages. Regarding the study as a whole: PBMCs that were unsorted prevented a conclusive naive versus antigen-experienced comparison.

Alongside a J-beta primer mix, a sample-barcoded 5' primer served in a second PCR lasting about 6 to 12 cycles. TCRdb redid the calling of the 5' RACE reads with MiXCR, one entry per CDR3 protein. The profile covers about 800,000 distinct CDR3 sequences, with 46% appearing a single time and 15% to 20% taken by the ten largest. CDR1 and CDR2 (germline): SQVTM, ANQGSEA. The trim removed 6 bases at V and 2 bases at J, leaving 8 bases unmatched. The CDR3 totals 15 residues. This clonotype was recorded only once. Its target is unknown. Source material: blood. The TCR comes from an elderly man in good health. The V call is TRBV29-1, the J call TRBJ2-5, with 11 bases matching TRBD2. The CDR3 reads CSVKLAGGGQETQYF. The CDR3 DNA follows: TGCAGCGTGAAGTTAGCGGGAGGGGGACAAGAGACCCAGTACTTC.